This T cell receptor beta chain comes out of a study of response to subunit inactivated influenza vaccine. Study findings and constraints: Each seasonal influenza vaccination recruits few new T cells, the authors suggested.

TCRdb re-called the RT-PCR reads with MiXCR, one entry per CDR3 protein. The data hold some 500,000 distinct CDR3 sequences, with approximately 17% observed a single time. Germline lookup yields CDR1 SGHNT and CDR2 YYREEE (reference sequence). Trimming removed 4 bases from V and 2 bases from J, with 15 bases in between. The CDR3 runs to 15 residues. As regards this clonotype: Antigen specificity is unknown.

This rearrangement joins TRBV5-4 to TRBJ1-2, with D possibly matching TRBD1 (5 bases). Sequences were derived from CD4+ T cells sorted from PBMCs, sampled around 25 months after vaccination. The TCR sequence derives from a man between 50 and 70 years old who received an inactivated influenza vaccine. CDR3 nucleotide sequence: TGTGCCAGCAGCCCCCCCGACAGATTGAACTATGGCTACACCTTC. Its protein product is CASSPPDRLNYGYTF.